This is a list of T cell receptor beta chains from one sample in a study of OX40 agonist ivuxolimab in advanced cancers. The method was immunoSEQ multiplex PCR; TCRdb's version includes in-frame clones alone and lacks a portion of them. The repertoire holds fewer than 85,000 clones, 70% to 90% seen once, with roughly 0.7% in the top ten. The sample was CD4+ or CD8+ T cells sorted from blood, taken in a trial of the OX40 agonist ivuxolimab. These receptors all stem from an adult with an advanced solid tumor such as melanoma, head and neck, liver or kidney cancer. The CDR3 runs from the conserved cysteine through the conserved F or W. The order of the fields is D gene, V gene, J gene, clone size, CDR3 DNA, CDR3 protein. D genes are given only for firm matches. Only some rows state a clone size, as once, few, many or a class for expanded clones.

.,TRBV10-3,TRBJ1-6,.,TGTGCCATCAGTTCAATCAATTCACCCCTCCACTTT,CAISSINSPLHF
.,TRBV18,TRBJ1-4,few,TGTGCCAGCTCACCGGCGGGGAAAGAAAAACTGTTTTTT,CASSPAGKEKLFF
TRBD1,TRBV6-5,TRBJ1-3,.,TGTGCCAGCAGAGAACAGGGGCCTGGAAACACCATATATTTT,CASREQGPGNTIYF
.,TRBV25-1,TRBJ1-2,.,TGTGCCAGCAGTGATTTAAGGTGGGGCTATGGCTACACCTTC,CASSDLRWGYGYTF
TRBD2,TRBV7-2,TRBJ2-7,.,TGTGCCAGCAGCTTAGAGGCGGGGGACTACGAGCAGTACTTC,CASSLEAGDYEQYF
.,TRBV27,TRBJ1-5,.,TGTGCCAGCAGTTTACGGGCCTTAGGCGGTTATCAGCCCCAGCATTTT,CASSLRALGGYQPQHF
TRBD2,TRBV4-1,TRBJ2-3,once,TGCGCCAGCAGCCGGTTTCTGGGACTAGCGGGGGACACAGATACGCAGTATTTT,CASSRFLGLAGDTDTQYF
TRBD1,TRBV9,TRBJ1-4,.,TGTGCCAGCAGCGCCGACGGGACAGCTAATGAAAAACTGTTTTTT,CASSADGTANEKLFF
.,TRBV6-1,TRBJ1-1,.,TGTGCCAGCAGCCATGGGGGGGGCACTGAAGCTTTCTTT,CASSHGGGTEAFF
TRBD1,TRBV7-2,TRBJ1-2,.,TGTGCCAGCAGCCAGGACAGGAGGAGTGGGTATGGCTACACCTTC,CASSQDRRSGYGYTF